The clone carrying this T cell receptor beta chain has at least ten counts. Its target is not known. The sample comes from a study of CD8 T cells in ankylosing spondylitis. The germline V and J ends were trimmed by 0 bases and 4 bases, with 9 bases remaining between them. Germline CDR1 and CDR2: ENHRY and SYGVKD. The CDR3 runs to 15 residues. TCRdb reanalysed the 5' RACE reads using MiXCR and keeps one entry per CDR3 protein. This sample carries around 300,000 distinct CDR3 sequences, around a tenth of them seen once, and the ten largest clones take roughly 9%. Study conclusions and caveats: Significantly higher representation of disease-linked clones was reported for matched ankylosing spondylitis synovial fluid. Blood of patients with ankylosing spondylitis appeared to be characterized by a TCR beta motif of several highly homologous variants.

The V gene is TRBV10-3, the J gene TRBJ2-2; D is undetermined. Sequenced: blood, either unsorted or a sorted T cell fraction (not recorded which). The TCR originated in a female donor with ankylosing spondylitis or in good health (not recorded which). The CDR3 DNA is TGTGCCATCAGTGAGTCTTTACTGAGCACCGGGGAGCTGTTTTTT. This translates into CAISESLLSTGELFF.